The 18 T cell receptor beta chains presented below share a single source sample, sequenced in a study of OX40 agonist ivuxolimab in advanced cancers. Assay used: immunoSEQ multiplex PCR; TCRdb lists only in-frame clones, some missing. The sample consists of tens of thousands of clones, around 77% of them appearing once. Sample: CD4+ or CD8+ T cells sorted from blood, taken in a trial of the OX40 agonist ivuxolimab. The receptors shown here come from an adult with an advanced solid tumor such as melanoma, head and neck, liver or kidney cancer.

On this clone itself: A junction end diverges from the germline sequence, so it may reflect a read error. The chain employs TRBV7-7 and TRBJ2-1; TRBD1 matches 7 bases. The germline CDR1 and CDR2 sequences are SSHAT and FNYEAQ (reference sequence). The CDR3 runs to 15 residues. CDR3 protein: CASSHRDSPANEQFF. The CDR3 DNA reads as TGTGCTAGCAGCCACCGGGACAGCCCCGCCAATGAGCAGTTCTTC.

The chain carries TRBV9 and TRBJ2-7; D possibly corresponds to TRBD2 (6 bases). V was clipped by 0 bases and J by 3 bases, with 16 bases between them. This CDR3 is 16 amino acids long. Looked up from germline, CDR1 is SGDLS and CDR2 is YYNGEE. In DNA form, the CDR3 reads TGTGCCAGCAGCGTAGGGAGGGAGGTAGAGTTCTACGAGCAGTACTTC. This gives the protein CASSVGREVEFYEQYF. The variable domain in full, with the rest retrieved from reference TRBV9 and TRBJ2-7, is DSGVTQTPKHLITATGQRVTLRCSPRSGDLSVYWYQQSLDQGLQFLIQYYNGEERAKGNILERFSAQQFPDLHSELNLSSLELGDSALYFCASSVGREVEFYEQYFGPGTRLTVT.

CDR3 coding DNA: TGCGCCAGCAGCCCCGACAGGGGAAATAATTCACCCCTCCACTTT. It yields the protein CASSPDRGNNSPLHF. The V gene is TRBV4-3, the J gene TRBJ1-6; 8 bases map to TRBD1. Germline loops: CDR1 LGHNA, CDR2 YSLEER. The CDR3 length is 15 residues. V shed 4 bases and J 5 bases; nucleotides not matched to a gene: 4.

The chain carries TRBV2 and TRBJ2-5, with a weak D call TRBD2 (6 bases). The DNA end favors TRBJ2-7, so the J call may be wrong. CDR1 is SNHLY and CDR2 is FYNNEI in the germline V gene. CDR3 length: 17 residues. The CDR3 nucleotides are TGTGCCAGCAGTGAACCCGCTGAGCGGGCCTCCGAGAACGAGCAGTACTTC. This sequence encodes CASSEPAERASENEQYF.

In this sample, this clone turned up once. Here the CDR3 DNA reads TGCAGCGTGGAGTGGAGGGATATGAACACCGGGGAGCTGTTTTTT. It specifies CSVEWRDMNTGELFF. This chain joins TRBV29-1 and TRBJ2-2; possible D gene TRBD2, 6 bases. Trimming shortened V by 6 bases and J by 1 base, and 15 bases separated the two germline ends. The CDR3 extends over 15 amino acids. CDR1 and CDR2 from the germline V gene are SQVTM and ANQGSEA.

This clone was seen only a few times. CDR3 in DNA: TGTGCCAGCAGCAAAAGACAGAACACCGGGGAGCTGTTTTTT. Translated: CASSKRQNTGELFF. V is TRBV21-1 and J is TRBJ2-2; TRBD1 is taken as the D call from the table, unchecked against the DNA. TRBV21-1 is a known pseudogene. The CDR3 extends over 14 amino acids.

This clone was detected only once. This rearrangement joins TRBV11-2 to TRBJ2-1, with D possibly TRBD1 on 5 matching bases. Germline loops: CDR1 SGHAT, CDR2 FQNNGV. V was cut by 1 base and J by 8 bases, with 18 bases left in between. CDR3 length equals 16 residues. The CDR3 protein is CASSLAPDNHLYEQFF. The CDR3 DNA reads TGTGCCAGCAGCTTAGCCCCGGACAATCATTTATATGAGCAGTTCTTC.

The chain carries TRBV9 and TRBJ2-2; D is undetermined. The germline V gene encodes CDR1 SGDLS and CDR2 YYNGEE. This CDR3 region has 15 residues. V was cut by 2 bases and J by 4 bases, with 12 bases left in between. In DNA form, the CDR3 reads TGTGCCAGCAGCGTTGCCGGGTCCGGCACCGGGGAGCTGTTTTTT. This encodes CASSVAGSGTGELFF.

The gene calls are TRBV7-3 and TRBJ1-1; D uncertain. V gave up 6 bases and J gave up 0 bases, with 8 bases separating them. CDR1 is SGHTA and CDR2 is FQGTGA in the germline V gene. The CDR3 spans 13 residues. CDR3 residues: CASRREVNTEAFF. The CDR3 DNA reads as TGTGCCAGCAGGAGGGAGGTGAACACTGAAGCTTTCTTT. Full variable domain (remainder filled in from reference TRBV7-3 and TRBJ1-1): GAGVSQTPSNKVTEKGKYVELRCDPISGHTALYWYRQSLGQGPEFLIYFQGTGAADDSGLPNDRFFAVRPEGSVSTLKIQRTERGDSAVYLCASRREVNTEAFFGQGTRLTVV.

The V and J genes are TRBV5-4 and TRBJ2-5, with TRBD2 identical over 9 bases. The J call may not be correct, given that the DNA end is closer to TRBJ2-7. The CDR3 consists of 15 residues. Germline V gene lookup returns CDR1 SGHNT and CDR2 YYREEE (reference sequence). CDR3 region: CASSETSGYSYEQYF. The CDR3 DNA follows: TGTGCCAGCAGCGAGACTAGCGGTTACTCCTACGAGCAGTACTTC.

This clone is a singleton in its sample. The genes are TRBV9 and TRBJ1-1, with TRBD1 as a possible D gene (6 bases). The CDR3 contains 15 residues. V lost 4 bases to trimming and J lost 3 bases, with 16 bases between them. Germline CDR1 and CDR2: SGDLS and YYNGEE. CDR3 sequence reads: CASSSRGGLDTEAFF. The CDR3 nucleotides read TGTGCCAGCAGCTCGAGAGGGGGGCTGGACACTGAAGCTTTCTTT.

This clone was found a few times. The gene calls are TRBV20-1 and TRBJ2-7; D gene unclear. V lost 2 bases, J lost 3 bases, and 5 bases lay in between. The CDR3 totals 11 residues. CDR1 and CDR2 from the germline V gene are DFQATT and SNEGSKA (reference sequence). The DNA of the CDR3 is TGCAGTGCTAGATTGGGCTACGAGCAGTACTTC. Its translation is CSARLGYEQYF.

The V and J genes are TRBV7-3 and TRBJ2-1, with D possibly TRBD1 on 6 matching bases. The CDR3 has 16 residues. Germline CDR1 is SGHTA and CDR2 is FQGTGA. Trimming cost V 3 bases and J 4 bases, with 16 bases left between them. The CDR3 reads CASSLTGYMGYNEQFF. The DNA of the CDR3 is TGTGCCAGCAGCTTGACAGGTTACATGGGGTACAATGAGCAGTTCTTC.

The count of this clone is one. The J gene is TRBJ2-1, the V gene TRBV11-2; 8 bases are a match to TRBD1. The J segment lost 4 bases and the V segment lost 5 bases, leaving 7 bases of the junction unmatched. The CDR3 spans 15 residues. Germline V gene lookup returns CDR1 SGHAT and CDR2 FQNNGV. CDR3 nucleotide sequence: TGTGCCAGCAGCCCAGTAGGGGACAGGTACAATGAGCAGTTCTTC. Protein product: CASSPVGDRYNEQFF.

The gene calls are TRBV9 and TRBJ2-2, with 10 positions matching TRBD1. V was pared by 0 bases and J by 6 bases, with 11 bases of the junction left unmatched. Germline V gives CDR1 SGDLS, CDR2 YYNGEE. The CDR3 is 18 residues long. CDR3 loop: CASSVVAGQGPSAGELFF. The CDR3 DNA follows: TGTGCCAGCAGCGTAGTAGCGGGACAGGGGCCCAGCGCCGGGGAGCTGTTTTTT.

The rearrangement joins TRBV29-1 to TRBJ2-2; 9 bases line up with TRBD1. V lost 1 base, J lost 4 bases, and 10 bases stayed unmatched. The CDR3 has 17 residues. Germline CDR1 SQVTM, CDR2 ANQGSEA. This chain's CDR3 is CSVEVKGQGLLTGELFF. For the CDR3, the DNA is TGCAGCGTTGAAGTTAAGGGACAGGGCCTCCTCACCGGGGAGCTGTTTTTT.

The chain links TRBV5-6 to TRBJ1-1; a possible D gene is TRBD1 (6 bases). The CDR3 covers 13 residues. CDR1 is SGHDT, CDR2 YYEEEE, per germline. V lost 4 bases, J lost 4 bases, and 11 bases lay in between. This CDR3 reads CASSRDKGTEAFF. The DNA for the CDR3 is TGTGCCAGCAGCCGGGACAAGGGCACTGAAGCTTTCTTT.

As regards this clone: A far larger clone differs by one base, so this is likely a read error. The V gene is TRBV18, the J gene TRBJ1-1; 9 nucleotides match TRBD1. Per germline, CDR1 KGHSH and CDR2 LQKENI. This CDR3 has 15 residues. The CDR3 DNA is TGTACCAGCTCACGCTACAGGGGGCTGATCACTGAAGCTTTCTTT. Translation: CTSSRYRGLITEAFF.